Described below is a single TCR beta chain sequence and its context. Its target is unknown. The data stem from a study of shared clonotypes between healthy human individuals. For the study at large: Per donor, three plates held CD4 naive cells, three held CD4 memory, two held CD8 naive and one held CD8 memory.

Broader study findings: Unshared clonotypes carried lower generation probabilities than those common to all four donors.

Germline V lookup: CDR1 SGHTS, CDR2 YDEGEE. This CDR3 comprises 14 residues. The V gene lost 0 bases and the J gene lost 2 bases, with 8 bases spanning the gap. Samples underwent the assay at deep level. For every subset, genomic DNA was evenly distributed across several immunoSEQ plates. TCRdb keeps only in-frame clones here, not all; method: immunoSEQ multiplex PCR. This table has over a million clones, 95% to 97% appearing once. The V and J genes are TRBV5-8 and TRBJ1-2, with D perhaps TRBD1 (5 bases). The TCR comes from a man between 25 and 39 years old in good health. Sequencing used naive CD4+ T cells sorted from blood. Subset given: CD45RA+ positively selected. This chain's CDR3 is CASSLGQLNYGYTF. CDR3 DNA: TGTGCCAGCAGCTTGGGACAGCTCAACTATGGCTACACCTTC.